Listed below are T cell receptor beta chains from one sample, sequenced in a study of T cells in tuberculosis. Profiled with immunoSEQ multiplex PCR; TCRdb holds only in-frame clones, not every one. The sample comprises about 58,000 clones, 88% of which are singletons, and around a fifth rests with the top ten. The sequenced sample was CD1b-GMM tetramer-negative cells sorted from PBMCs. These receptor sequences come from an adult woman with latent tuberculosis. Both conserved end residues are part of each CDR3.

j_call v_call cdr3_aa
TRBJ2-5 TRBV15 CATAGQRIETQYF
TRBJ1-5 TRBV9 CASSATSRTGAGQPQHF
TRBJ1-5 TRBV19 CASSTQLYSNQPQHF
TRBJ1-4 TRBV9 CASSVDDRDPNEKLFF
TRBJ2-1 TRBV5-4 CASSNLGLAYNEQFF
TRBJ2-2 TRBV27 CASSLSMQGAGELFF
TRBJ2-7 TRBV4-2 CASSQDLRAGGHFEQYF
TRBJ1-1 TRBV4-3 CASSQDYPTLTEAFF
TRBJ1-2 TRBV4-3 CASSQDPQGRNYGYTF
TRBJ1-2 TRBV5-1 CASSFPSVRGIDGYTF
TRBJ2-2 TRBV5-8 CASSLTLLAGRAITGELFF
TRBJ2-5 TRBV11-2 CASSPNLGGGQTQYF
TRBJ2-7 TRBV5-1 CASSSTADPTVEQYF
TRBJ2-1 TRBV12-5 CASGLRDRPYNEQFF
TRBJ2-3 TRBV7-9 CASSSSGVTDTQYF
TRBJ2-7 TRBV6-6 CASLGGSDEQYF
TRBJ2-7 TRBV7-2 CASSLATGGGYEQYF
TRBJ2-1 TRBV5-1 CASSLRPAESSYNEQFF
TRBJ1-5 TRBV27 CASSFPDQPQHF